The clone carrying this TCR beta chain has ten or more counts. MiXCR, applied by TCRdb to the 5' RACE reads, yields one record per CDR3 protein. Of around 53,000 distinct CDR3 sequences detected, over 12% appear once; the ten largest clones hold roughly 16%. These data are taken from a study of T cells of healthy individuals. CDR3 length: 12 amino acids. From germline, CDR1 is DFQATT and CDR2 SNEGSKA (reference sequence). The clonotype was recovered from a human donor in good health. The rearrangement links TRBV20-1 to TRBJ1-2; D remains ambiguous. CDR3: CSWIRPVEGYTF. The CDR3 bases are TGCAGCTGGATCCGGCCTGTAGAAGGCTACACCTTC.